A selection of T cell receptor beta chains follows, all from one sample in a study of monozygotic twins with inflammatory bowel disease. With the 5' RACE reads reprocessed, TCRdb shows one record per CDR3 protein and no DNA. This sample carries under 150,000 distinct CDR3 sequences, with 2% to 3% going to the ten biggest clones. Sequencing was carried out using blood. These receptor sequences come from a human donor with ulcerative colitis or Crohn's disease, or a healthy co-twin of an affected twin (not recorded which). CDR3s include the opening cysteine and the closing phenylalanine or tryptophan.

J	V	CDR3
TRBJ2-1	TRBV29-1	CSVRTAGGEQFF
TRBJ2-1	TRBV5-1	CASSVLTGGSYNEQFF
TRBJ2-3	TRBV4-1	CASSQGPAGGRRDTQYF
TRBJ1-1	TRBV29-1	CSVVRNTEAFF
TRBJ1-1	TRBV4-3	CASSQDLPGMNTEAFF
TRBJ1-5	TRBV10-2	CASSGGTWGQPQHF
TRBJ2-5	TRBV5-1	CASSFLKQGAQETQYF
TRBJ1-1	TRBV6-5	CASSYGYQGPRAFF
TRBJ2-7	TRBV12-3/TRBV12-4	CASRLRLQGHEQYF
TRBJ1-2	TRBV19	CASMRWDRGGYTF
TRBJ2-1	TRBV5-1	CASAPIEAVIEQFF
TRBJ1-5	TRBV12-3/TRBV12-4	CASSFGAGGAGSNQPQHF
TRBJ1-1	TRBV12-3/TRBV12-4	CASSPGQGVNTEAFF
TRBJ2-1	TRBV15	CATSRVAGGPNNEQFF
TRBJ1-1	TRBV4-1	CASSQGQEYTEAFF
TRBJ1-5	TRBV4-1	CASSQDGQGWSYSNQPQHF
TRBJ2-7	TRBV15	CATSREGTASYEQYF
TRBJ1-5	TRBV3-1	CASSGTGYSNQPQHF
TRBJ2-3	TRBV24-1	CATSEASSVTDTQYF
TRBJ2-2	TRBV7-8	CASTDRVRVVNTGELFF
TRBJ2-7	TRBV6-5	CASSYSQGGPFEQYF
TRBJ2-1	TRBV20-1	CSATAGLAGAPILVF
TRBJ2-7	TRBV7-2	CASSPRYEQYF
TRBJ1-5	TRBV10-3	CAISESAGQGPQHF
TRBJ2-7	TRBV4-1	CASSPFGGGGASYEQYF
TRBJ1-2	TRBV6-5	CASSLLPGDADNYGYTF
TRBJ2-1	TRBV5-4	CASSPDRNSYNEQFF
TRBJ2-7	TRBV29-1	CSVEDLALGGYEQYF
TRBJ1-6	TRBV7-8	CASSPIPGHGLLNSPLHF
TRBJ2-4	TRBV6-1	CASTTLRQAGAKNIQYF
TRBJ2-3	TRBV24-1	CATSDTSGVTDTQYF
TRBJ2-2	TRBV20-1	CSARGLRNTGELFF
TRBJ1-3	TRBV20-1	CSAREVSGNTIYF
TRBJ2-7	TRBV3-1	CASSQVGAGKSYEQYF
TRBJ2-1	TRBV12-3/TRBV12-4	CASSLVIPGHTEDEQFF
TRBJ2-1	TRBV28	CASSHNYNEQFF
TRBJ2-2	TRBV5-1	CASSLQQGFPGELFF
TRBJ2-1	TRBV24-1	CATSDTGTGHHNEQFF
TRBJ2-3	TRBV20-1	CSANNPGQGATDTQYF
TRBJ2-5	TRBV27	CASSSVTLETQYF